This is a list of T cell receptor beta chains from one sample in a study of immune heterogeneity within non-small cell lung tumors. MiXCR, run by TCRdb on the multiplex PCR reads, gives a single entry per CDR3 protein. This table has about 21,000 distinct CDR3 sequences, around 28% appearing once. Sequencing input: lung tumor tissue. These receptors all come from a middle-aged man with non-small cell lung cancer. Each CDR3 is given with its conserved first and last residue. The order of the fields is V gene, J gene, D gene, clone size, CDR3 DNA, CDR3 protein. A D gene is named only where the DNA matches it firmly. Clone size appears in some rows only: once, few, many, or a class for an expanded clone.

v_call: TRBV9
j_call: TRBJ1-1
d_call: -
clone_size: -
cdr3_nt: TGTGCCAGCAGCGACGGTCCCCGAGGGACTGAAGCTTTCTTT
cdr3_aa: CASSDGPRGTEAFF

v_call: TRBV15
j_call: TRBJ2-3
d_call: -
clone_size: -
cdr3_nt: TGTACCACCAGCATTTCCGGGGGGCTTGATACGCAGTATTTT
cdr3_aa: CTTSISGGLDTQYF

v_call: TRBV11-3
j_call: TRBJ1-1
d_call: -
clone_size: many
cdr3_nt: TGTGCCAGCAGCTTAAGTTCCACTGAAGCTTTCTTT
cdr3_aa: CASSLSSTEAFF

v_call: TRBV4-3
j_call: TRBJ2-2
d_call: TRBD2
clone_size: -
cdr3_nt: TGCGCCAGCAGCCGTGGGTCTAGCGGGGGCACCGGGGAGCTGTTTTTT
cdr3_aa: CASSRGSSGGTGELFF

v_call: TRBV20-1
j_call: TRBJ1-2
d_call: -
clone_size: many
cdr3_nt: TGCAGTGCTTCCTTCGGAAGGCAATCCTACACCTTC
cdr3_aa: CSASFGRQSYTF

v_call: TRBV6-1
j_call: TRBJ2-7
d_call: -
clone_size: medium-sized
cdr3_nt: TGTGCCAGCAGGGGGCAGACAGAGAAGCAGTACTTC
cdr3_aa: CASRGQTEKQYF

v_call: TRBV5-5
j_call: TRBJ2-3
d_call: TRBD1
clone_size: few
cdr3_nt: TGTGCCAGCAGCCCGGGACAGCACACAGATACGCAGTATTTT
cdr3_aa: CASSPGQHTDTQYF

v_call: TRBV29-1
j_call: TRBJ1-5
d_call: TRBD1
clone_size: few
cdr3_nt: TGCAGCGCCGCCGGGACAGGGGATCAGCCCCAGCATTTT
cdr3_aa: CSAAGTGDQPQHF

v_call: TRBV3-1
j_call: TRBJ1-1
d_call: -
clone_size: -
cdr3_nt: TGTGCCAGCAGCCAGTCCGCTTCGACTGAAGCTTTCTTT
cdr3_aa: CASSQSASTEAFF

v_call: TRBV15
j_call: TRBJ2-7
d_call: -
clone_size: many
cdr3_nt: TGTGCCACCAGCAAACAGGGCTTCGAGCAGTACTTC
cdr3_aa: CATSKQGFEQYF

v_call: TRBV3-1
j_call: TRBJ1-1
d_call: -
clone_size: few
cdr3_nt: TGTGCCAGCAGCCACCGGGACACTGATGAAGCTTTCTTT
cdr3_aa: CASSHRDTDEAFF

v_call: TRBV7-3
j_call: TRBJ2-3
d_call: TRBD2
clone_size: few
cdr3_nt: TGTGCCAGCAGCTCCTACTCCTCTAGCGGGAGGGCCAGGGATACGCAGTATTTT
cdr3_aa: CASSSYSSSGRARDTQYF

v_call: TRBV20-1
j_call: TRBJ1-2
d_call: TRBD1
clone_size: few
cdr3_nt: TGCAGTGCTAGAGAACAGGGGGCTTCTACTAACTATGGCTACACCTTC
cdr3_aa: CSAREQGASTNYGYTF

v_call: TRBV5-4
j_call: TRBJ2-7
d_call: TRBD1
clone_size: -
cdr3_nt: TGTGCCAGCAGCTTGGCCGGGACAGGGGGCTACGAGCAGTACTTC
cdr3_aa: CASSLAGTGGYEQYF

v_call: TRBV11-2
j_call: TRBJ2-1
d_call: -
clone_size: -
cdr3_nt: TGTGCCAGCAGCGCCCCAATGGGGACACCCGGGGGTGAGCAGTTCTTC
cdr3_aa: CASSAPMGTPGGEQFF

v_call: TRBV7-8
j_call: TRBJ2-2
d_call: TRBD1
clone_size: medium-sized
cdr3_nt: TGTGCCAGCAGCCTCACTTTCAGGGGGCGAAACGCGAACACCGGGGAGCTGTTTTTT
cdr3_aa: CASSLTFRGRNANTGELFF

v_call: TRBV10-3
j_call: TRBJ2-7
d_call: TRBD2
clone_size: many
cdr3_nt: TGTGCCATCTCCTTGAGGACTAGCGGGGCTGCCTACGAGCAGTACTTC
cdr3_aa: CAISLRTSGAAYEQYF

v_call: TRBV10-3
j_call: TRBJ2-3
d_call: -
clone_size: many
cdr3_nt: TGTGCCATCAAAAGGGGTAGGGACACAGATACGCAGTATTTT
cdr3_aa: CAIKRGRDTDTQYF

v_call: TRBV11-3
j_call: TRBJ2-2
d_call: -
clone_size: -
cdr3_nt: TGTGCCAGCATCTTAGTAGCAAACACCGGGGAGCTGTTTTTT
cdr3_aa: CASILVANTGELFF

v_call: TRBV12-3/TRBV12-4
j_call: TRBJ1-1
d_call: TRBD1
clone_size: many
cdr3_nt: TGTGCCAGCAGGACAGGGTATACGAACACTGAAGCTTTCTTT
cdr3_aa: CASRTGYTNTEAFF

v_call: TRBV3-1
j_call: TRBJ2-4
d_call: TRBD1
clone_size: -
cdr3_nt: TGTGCCAGCAGCCATACGGGACAGGGAAACATTCAGTACTTC
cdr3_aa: CASSHTGQGNIQYF

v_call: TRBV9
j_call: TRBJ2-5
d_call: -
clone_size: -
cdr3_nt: TGTGCCAGCAGCGTAGAGGGGCGGGAGACCCAGTACTTC
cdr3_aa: CASSVEGRETQYF

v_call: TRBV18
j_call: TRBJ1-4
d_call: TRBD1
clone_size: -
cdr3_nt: TGTGCCAGCTCCCCCTACAGGGGGCCTAATGAAAAACTGTTTTTT
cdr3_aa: CASSPYRGPNEKLFF

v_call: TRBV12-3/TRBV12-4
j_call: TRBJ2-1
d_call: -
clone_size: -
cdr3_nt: TGTGCCAGCAGTCCCAAGAATGAGCAGTTCTTC
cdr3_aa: CASSPKNEQFF

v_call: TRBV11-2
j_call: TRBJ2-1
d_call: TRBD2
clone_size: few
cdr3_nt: TGTGCCAGCAGCTCCCCTTCGGCTAGCGGGACAAGCTCCTACAATGAGCAGTTCTTC
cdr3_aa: CASSSPSASGTSSYNEQFF

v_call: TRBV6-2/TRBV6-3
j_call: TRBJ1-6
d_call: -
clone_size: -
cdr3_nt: TGTGCCAGCAGTATACAGGGCGTGAATTCACCCCTCCACTTT
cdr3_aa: CASSIQGVNSPLHF

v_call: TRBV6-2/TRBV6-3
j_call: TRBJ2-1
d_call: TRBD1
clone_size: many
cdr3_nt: TGTGCCAGCAGTTACTCGACTCCGGGACAGGGTACGCCTCCGCAGTTCTTC
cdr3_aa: CASSYSTPGQGTPPQFF

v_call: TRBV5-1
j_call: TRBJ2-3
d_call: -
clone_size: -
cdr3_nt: TGCGCCAGCAGCTTGGCCCCGGCACCAACAGATACGCAGTATTTT
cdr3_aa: CASSLAPAPTDTQYF

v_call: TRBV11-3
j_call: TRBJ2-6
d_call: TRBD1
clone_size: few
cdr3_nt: TGTGCCAGCAGCTTAAGGCGACAGGGGTTAAGCTCTGGGGCCAACGTCCTGACTTTC
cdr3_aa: CASSLRRQGLSSGANVLTF

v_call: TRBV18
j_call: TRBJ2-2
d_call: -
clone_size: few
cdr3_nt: TGTGCCAGCTCACCACTAGCGCCCACCGGGGAGCTGTTTTTT
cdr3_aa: CASSPLAPTGELFF

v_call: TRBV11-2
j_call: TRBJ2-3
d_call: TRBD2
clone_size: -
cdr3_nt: TGTGCCAGCATCTTAACCGGGAGGGACACAGATACGCAGTATTTT
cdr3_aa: CASILTGRDTDTQYF

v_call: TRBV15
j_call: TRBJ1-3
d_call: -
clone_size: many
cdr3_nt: TGTGCCACCAGCAGCCGCCAGGGAGGGCTCAGTGGAAACACCATATATTTT
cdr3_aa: CATSSRQGGLSGNTIYF

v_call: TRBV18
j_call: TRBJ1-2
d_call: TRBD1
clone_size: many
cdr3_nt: TGTGCCAGCTCACCGGGACAGGGGGCGAACTATGGCTACACCTTC
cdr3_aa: CASSPGQGANYGYTF

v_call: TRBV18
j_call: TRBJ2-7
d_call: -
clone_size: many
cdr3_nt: TGTGCCAGCTCACCACGACAGAGCTACGAGCAGTACTTC
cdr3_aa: CASSPRQSYEQYF

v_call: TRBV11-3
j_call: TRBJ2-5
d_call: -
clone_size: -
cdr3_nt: TGTGCCAGCAGCCCCAGAGGGCCGAAAGAGAGCCAGTACTTC
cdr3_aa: CASSPRGPKESQYF

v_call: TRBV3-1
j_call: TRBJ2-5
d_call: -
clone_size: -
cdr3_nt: TGTGCCAGCAGCAAGGGACCTAAAGAGACCCAGTACTTC
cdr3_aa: CASSKGPKETQYF

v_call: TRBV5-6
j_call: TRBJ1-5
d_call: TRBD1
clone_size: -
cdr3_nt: TGTGCCAGCAGCTTAAACCAGGGACAGGGATTCAGTCCCCAGCATTTT
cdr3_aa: CASSLNQGQGFSPQHF

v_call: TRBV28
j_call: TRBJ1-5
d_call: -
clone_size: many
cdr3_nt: TGTGCCAGCAGTCGAGGGGGTAGCAATCAGCCCCAGCATTTT
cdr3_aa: CASSRGGSNQPQHF

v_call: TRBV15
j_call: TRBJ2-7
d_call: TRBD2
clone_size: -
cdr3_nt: TGTGCCACCAGCAGAGGCGGCACTAGCGGGTCGGACGAGCAGTACTTC
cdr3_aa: CATSRGGTSGSDEQYF

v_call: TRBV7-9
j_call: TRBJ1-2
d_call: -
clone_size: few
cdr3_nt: TGTGCCAGCAGCCCCCTAGGAACAACAGATGGCTACACCTTC
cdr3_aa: CASSPLGTTDGYTF

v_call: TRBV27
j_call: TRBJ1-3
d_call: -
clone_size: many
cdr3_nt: TGTGCCAGCAGTTTAACGGGGTTCGACACCATATATTTT
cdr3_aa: CASSLTGFDTIYF

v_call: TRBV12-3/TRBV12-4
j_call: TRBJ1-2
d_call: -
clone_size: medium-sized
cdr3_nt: TGTGCCAGCAGCTTACAGGGTGCTAACTATGGCTACACCTTC
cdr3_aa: CASSLQGANYGYTF

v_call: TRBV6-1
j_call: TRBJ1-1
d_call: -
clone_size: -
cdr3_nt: TGTGCCAGCAATCCCGATCGGGACACTGAAGCTTTCTTT
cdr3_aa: CASNPDRDTEAFF

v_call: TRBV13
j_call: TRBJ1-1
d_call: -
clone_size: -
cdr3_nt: TGTGCCAGCAGCTCAAGGTTGTGGGGGAACACTGAAGCTTTCTTT
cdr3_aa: CASSSRLWGNTEAFF

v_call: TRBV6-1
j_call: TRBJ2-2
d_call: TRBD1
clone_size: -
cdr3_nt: TGTGCCAGCGGCAGAAAAGGGGGCGTAGACACCGGGGAGCTGTTTTTT
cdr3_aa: CASGRKGGVDTGELFF

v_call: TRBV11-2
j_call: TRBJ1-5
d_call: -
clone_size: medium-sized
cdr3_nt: TGTGCCAGCAGCTTGGACGGATACAATCAGCCCCAGCATTTT
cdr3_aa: CASSLDGYNQPQHF

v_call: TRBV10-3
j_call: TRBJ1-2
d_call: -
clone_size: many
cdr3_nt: TGTGCCATTGGGACAAACCCCCAGGTTTATGGCTACACCTTC
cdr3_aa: CAIGTNPQVYGYTF

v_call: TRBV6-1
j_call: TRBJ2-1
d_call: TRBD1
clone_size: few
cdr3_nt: TGTGCCAGCAGTGATCGGGACAGGGCCCATGAGCAGTTCTTC
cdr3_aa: CASSDRDRAHEQFF

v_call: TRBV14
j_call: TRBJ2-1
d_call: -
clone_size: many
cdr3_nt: TGTGCCAGCAGCCAGGGGAGGTATGAGCAGTTCTTC
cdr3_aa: CASSQGRYEQFF

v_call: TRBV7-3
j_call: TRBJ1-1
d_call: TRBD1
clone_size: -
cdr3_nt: TGTGCCAGCAGCCGGGGACAGGGAAGCACTGAAGCTTTCTTT
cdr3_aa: CASSRGQGSTEAFF

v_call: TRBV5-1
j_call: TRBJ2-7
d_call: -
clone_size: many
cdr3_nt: TGCGCCAGCAGCTTCGGGCACCACGAGCAGTACTTC
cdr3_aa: CASSFGHHEQYF

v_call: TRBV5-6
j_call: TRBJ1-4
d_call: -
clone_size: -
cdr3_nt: TGTGCCAGCAGTTACAAAACCGGGGCGACTAATGAAAAACTGTTTTTT
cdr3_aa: CASSYKTGATNEKLFF

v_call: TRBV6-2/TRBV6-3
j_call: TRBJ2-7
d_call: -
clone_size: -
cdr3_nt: TGTGCCAGCACAAAGAAGGGATCGGCGAGCTACGAGCACCACTTC
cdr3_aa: CASTKKGSASYEHHF

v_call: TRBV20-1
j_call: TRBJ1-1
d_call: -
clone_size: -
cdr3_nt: TGCAGTGTTATACAGGGATACCTGAACACTGAAGCTTTCTTT
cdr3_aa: CSVIQGYLNTEAFF